This T cell receptor beta chain came from a study of T cells in Graves' hyperthyroidism and ophthalmopathy (dated by TCRdb to between 2018 and 2021). The study in broad terms: Peripheral blood samples were taken at the time of initial diagnosis, prior to any treatment. The 75 to 100 discovery patients were randomly split 7:3 into training and test sets. A discovery cohort of roughly 100 patients, approximately 44 with Graves' ophthalmopathy and under 60 with stable Graves' hyperthyroidism, was used to find distinguishing TCR V-J signatures. According to the paper, TCR Vbeta CDR3 sequencing was carried out on approximately 140 peripheral blood samples, which came from about 45 ophthalmopathy, around 74 hyperthyroidism and around 17 progressor patients. The study also compared thyroid tissue and blood T-cell repertoires from about six Graves' hyperthyroidism patients. Prospective prediction of ophthalmopathy was tested in an independent validation cohort of 18 to 20 hyperthyroidism patients and 17 patients who later progressed to ophthalmopathy. After blood sampling, hyperthyroidism patients were treated with methimazole at a starting dose of 30 mg daily, and ophthalmopathy patients were treated with high-dose intravenous methylprednisolone. Overall results and qualifications from the work: No statistical method was used to fix the sample size in advance, and group allocation was not hidden from the investigators. In validation, the model predicted progression to ophthalmopathy a median of roughly 6.5 months before onset, with about 70% sensitivity and 72.22% specificity. In cross-validation, a model built on a 13 V-J signature told ophthalmopathy apart from stable hyperthyroidism with less than 90% sensitivity and around 81% specificity, and in testing the same model reached 80%/75%. Most expanded thyroid clonotypes (frequency above 0.001) were also detected in blood, a finding suggesting that blood repertoires may reflect thyroid immune responses.

The CDR3 holds 17 amino acids from the cysteine to the phenylalanine. Only the CDR3 part of the read is kept: 51 bases, read in frame from the first base. According to the germline V gene, CDR1 reads MNHEY and CDR2 reads SVGEGT. Trimming takes 0 bases from V and 0 bases from J, and the germline ends sit 12 bases apart. Ophthalmopathy patients had moderately to severely active disease, Clinical Activity Score of at least 3, NOSPECS grade of at least 4, and duration under 3 months. Exclusion was applied to patients with uncontrolled infections, other autoimmune diseases, pregnancy or lactation. Diagnoses relied on clinical symptoms, serum thyroxine and TRAb, thyroid ultrasound and orbital computed tomography. PBMCs were isolated from about 9 ml of fresh peripheral blood by Ficoll-Paque density gradient centrifugation. Total RNA was extracted using Trizol reagent, and RNA quality was assessed on an Agilent 2100 Bioanalyzer.

As concerns this clonotype: The antigen it binds to is not known. No quality values exist for individual bases; no much larger clone is one base distant.

Amplification of TCR beta CDR3 regions was carried out from RNA transcripts. For the first round of RT-PCR on the TCR CDR3, the HTBI primer set was used together with the Qiagen OneStep RT-PCR kit. Libraries were constructed in a second round of multiplex PCR, after which size selection and purification were carried out. The libraries were sequenced on an Illumina HiSeq2000 using paired-end 100 bp reads. In the source study's methods: SOAPnuke was used to process the raw data, removing reads that contained adapters or uncalled bases, had a mean Phred below 15, or lacked an exact match to the constant primer or identifier. High-quality paired reads were merged using COPE v1.2.5, and each unique nucleotide sequence was defined as a clonotype. Clonotypes were aligned to IMGT TRBV, TRBD and TRBJ reference segments using MiTCR v1.1. Only V-J combinations with frequency above 0.0001, covering 99.2% of repertoires, were analysed. The TCS score was defined as F50 (clonal expansion) divided by E x V (chaos), with BLOSUM62-based TCRdist calculated between CDR3 peptides within each V-J. Welch's t-statistics and random forest reduced 450 to 600 V-J features to 13, which were used in a naive Bayes classifier (R e1071). Using fastp at Q25 and MiXCR, TCRdb reprocessed the public reads and kept productive beta chains. Merged by CDR3 protein, the rows form single entries marked with the most common genes and DNA. TCRdb, not the authors, supplied the V and J calls. The sample yields some 300,000 distinct CDR3 sequences; around 20% were counted once. The ten most abundant clones make up approximately 35% of the sample.

This chain joins TRBV6-2 or TRBV6-3 to TRBJ2-1; D gene: possibly TRBD1, on 6 matching bases. Sequencing was done on a sample of blood. This clonotype was obtained from a man aged 45-65 years with Graves' ophthalmopathy. The DNA sequence is given as TGTGCCAGCAGTTACTCGACTACAGGGAGCTCCTACAATGAGCAGTTCTTC. The translation is CASSYSTTGSSYNEQFF.